What follows are 27 T cell receptor beta chains derived from one specimen sequenced in a study of human T cells and chemical hapten exposure. MiXCR, applied by TCRdb to the RACE reads, yields one record per CDR3 protein. This repertoire shows roughly 150,000 distinct CDR3 sequences, 25% to 35% found once; its top ten account for under 2.5%. This sample's time point: patch test 3, about 24 weeks after DPC sensitization. Treatment in this sample: therapeutic diphenylcyclopropenone sensitization with weekly scalp DPC. The specimen comprised whole blood, sampled in connection with sensitization to the hapten diphenylcyclopropenone (DPC). These receptors all stem from a woman between 18 and 29 years old with alopecia areata. Some clones in this sample may be carry-over from other donors' samples.

There are many counts of this clonotype. The chain combines TRBV7-2 with TRBJ2-7, with D perhaps TRBD2 (6 bases). V shed 2 bases and J shed 3 bases, with 14 bases lying between them. The CDR3 contains 15 residues. Per the germline V gene, CDR1 is SGHTA and CDR2 is FQGNSA. CDR3 nucleotides: TGTGCCAGCAGCTTATCGGCTCTAGCGTTCTACGAGCAGTACTTC. It encodes CASSLSALAFYEQYF.

This chain connects TRBV5-1 to TRBJ2-1; D remains unclear. Per germline, CDR1 SGHRS and CDR2 YFSETQ. Trimming took 0 bases from V and 6 from J, leaving 4 bases between them. This CDR3 contains 12 residues. The CDR3 coding sequence is TGCGCCAGCAGCTTGGCCCGCAATGAGCAGTTCTTC. It codes for CASSLARNEQFF.

The V gene is TRBV7-9, the J gene TRBJ2-1, with D hard to call. CDR3 length: 13 amino acids. The germline V gene has CDR1 SEHNR and CDR2 FQNEAQ (reference sequence). Trimming removed 1 base from V and 5 bases from J, with 6 bases in between. CDR3 residues: CASSLETHNEQFF. The CDR3 region has the DNA TGTGCCAGCAGCTTAGAAACCCACAATGAGCAGTTCTTC.

This clonotype came up a few times. J is TRBJ1-1 and V is TRBV20-1; a weak D match, TRBD1 (5 bases). Trimming stripped 0 bases from V and 11 bases from J, with 13 bases between. This CDR3 spans 12 amino acids. Germline V gives CDR1 DFQATT, CDR2 SNEGSKA (reference sequence). The CDR3 reads CSARDRGLGAFF. DNA for the CDR3: TGCAGTGCTAGAGATCGGGGCCTGGGGGCTTTCTTT.

The V call is TRBV2, the J call TRBJ1-6; D is ambiguous. The CDR3 runs 13 residues. CDR1 is SNHLY, CDR2 FYNNEI, per germline. V lost 7 bases to trimming and J lost 9 bases, with 13 bases between them. The CDR3 is CASKSSARSPLHF. CDR3 nucleotide sequence: TGTGCCAGCAAGTCCTCAGCCCGTTCACCCCTCCACTTT. Based on the CDR3 plus reference TRBV2 and TRBJ1-6, the full variable domain is EPEVTQTPSHQVTQMGQEVILRCVPISNHLYFYWYRQILGQKVEFLVSFYNNEISEKSEIFDDQFSVERPDGSNFTLKIRSTKLEDSAMYFCASKSSARSPLHFGNGTRLTVT.

This chain links TRBV20-1 with TRBJ1-6, with D perhaps TRBD1 (5 bases). The germline gives CDR1 DFQATT, CDR2 SNEGSKA (reference sequence). CDR3 size: 13 residues. Trimming removed 3 bases at V and 6 bases at J, with 9 bases between. The CDR3 DNA sequence: TGCAGTGCTAGGAGGGACCCTAATTCACCCCTCCACTTT. This sequence encodes CSARRDPNSPLHF.

The gene calls are TRBV7-9 and TRBJ2-7; D call uncertain. Trimming left V 7 bases short and J 0 bases short, with 10 bases between. Germline values: CDR1 SEHNR, CDR2 FQNEAQ (reference sequence). The CDR3 totals 13 residues. The CDR3 nucleotides read TGTGCCAGCACCCTATCCCCCTCCTACGAGCAGTACTTC. Protein sequence: CASTLSPSYEQYF.

The chain recombines TRBV4-2 with TRBJ1-1, with TRBD1 as a possible D gene (5 bases). V shed 1 base and J shed 1 base, with 10 bases lying between them. This CDR3 region has 15 residues. Germline assignment: CDR1 LGHNA and CDR2 YNFKEQ. The CDR3 DNA reads as TGTGCCAGCAGCCAAGGAAGGGGCCCGAACACTGAAGCTTTCTTT. Translation: CASSQGRGPNTEAFF.

The chain uses TRBV9 and TRBJ1-6; 9 bases are a match to TRBD1. The CDR3 runs to 15 residues. Per germline, CDR1 SGDLS and CDR2 YYNGEE. Unmatched junction bases numbered 17, after V lost 10 bases and J lost 12 bases. CDR3 bases: TGTGCCTCTCTAAAAGGCGGGGGGACAGGGCTACCCCTCCACTTT. Translation: CASLKGGGTGLPLHF.

The V gene is TRBV29-1, the J gene TRBJ2-5; 8 bases align to TRBD1. This CDR3 region has 13 residues. V shed 7 bases and J 5 bases; nucleotides not matched to a gene: 9. Germline V gene data show CDR1 as SQVTM and CDR2 as ANQGSEA. CDR3 sequence reads: CSGTGTTVETQYF. The CDR3 DNA is TGCAGCGGGACAGGGACGACGGTCGAGACCCAGTACTTC.

This clonotype was counted only a few times. The chain employs TRBV7-2 and TRBJ1-4; unclear D gene. The germline CDR1 and CDR2 sequences are SGHTA and FQGNSA. V was pared by 2 bases and J by 3 bases, with 13 bases between. This CDR3 region has 16 residues. The CDR3 loop is CASSLRGGRANEKLFF. The CDR3 DNA sequence: TGTGCCAGCAGCTTACGGGGTGGGCGGGCTAATGAAAAACTGTTTTTT.

This clonotype was counted a single time. This rearrangement joins TRBV29-1 to TRBJ1-1; D is uncertain. CDR1 SQVTM and CDR2 ANQGSEA come from the germline V gene. The CDR3 sequence is 12 residues long. Trimming left V 6 bases short and J 1 base short, with 9 bases between. CDR3 sequence reads: CSVVTWNTEAFF. DNA for the CDR3: TGCAGCGTCGTAACATGGAACACTGAAGCTTTCTTT.

Only a few counts were recorded for this clonotype. The chain joins TRBV7-9 to TRBJ2-1, with TRBD2 identical over 8 bases. V shed 4 bases and J 6 bases; nucleotides not matched to a gene: 8. The CDR3 is 15 amino acids. Germline V gene sequence: CDR1 SEHNR, CDR2 FQNEAQ (reference sequence). The CDR3 DNA follows: TGTGCCAGCAGCTCAGGACTAGCCCTTGGCAATGAGCAGTTCTTC. Translation gives CASSSGLALGNEQFF.

This clonotype was observed a handful of times. The chain has TRBV5-1 and TRBJ2-1, with 9 bases matching TRBD2. This CDR3 is 15 amino acids long. Germline loops: CDR1 SGHRS, CDR2 YFSETQ. V was clipped by 5 bases and J by 9 bases; unmatched bases: 12. CDR3 nucleotides: TGCGCCAGCAGATTTTTGGCTAGCGGGAACCCTGAGCAGTTCTTC. Protein product: CASRFLASGNPEQFF.

This clonotype was seen repeatedly, ten times or more. This chain joins TRBV7-2 and TRBJ2-7; D is undetermined. The V and J ends lost 1 base and 5 bases respectively, with 3 bases between them. The CDR3 runs 11 residues. In germline, CDR1 is SGHTA, CDR2 FQGNSA. In DNA form, the CDR3 reads TGTGCCAGCAGCTTAGGCGACGAGCAGTACTTC. Its translation is CASSLGDEQYF.

This clonotype was observed a handful of times. One junction end does not reproduce the germline sequence, and a read error may be involved. This chain uses TRBV15 with TRBJ1-5, with D hard to call. This CDR3 has 15 amino acids. Per germline, CDR1 LNHNV and CDR2 YYDKDF (reference sequence). The CDR3 spells CATRRDQVSSQPQHF. The CDR3 DNA reads TGTGCCACCAGAAGAGATCAGGTTTCGAGTCAGCCCCAGCATTTT.

This clonotype occurred a few times. This CDR3 is CASSLDSGYGELFF. For the CDR3, the DNA is TGTGCCAGCAGCTTAGATTCAGGGTACGGGGAGCTGTTTTTT. The rearrangement uses TRBV11-2 and TRBJ2-2, with D perhaps matching TRBD1 (5 bases). The CDR3 is 14 residues long. The V end was cut by 0 bases, the J end by 7 bases, with 9 bases between. Germline CDR1 reads SGHAT; CDR2 reads FQNNGV. Complete variable domain (other parts from reference TRBV11-2 and TRBJ2-2): EAGVAQSPRYKIIEKRQSVAFWCNPISGHATLYWYQQILGQGPKLLIQFQNNGVVDDSQLPKDRFSAERLKGVDSTLKIQPAKLEDSAVYLCASSLDSGYGELFFGEGSRLTVL.

The J gene is TRBJ2-1, the V gene TRBV12-3 or TRBV12-4, with D possibly TRBD1 on 5 matching bases. Trimming took off 6 bases at V and 12 bases at J, with 15 bases between the two ends. The CDR3 runs 12 residues. The DNA for the CDR3 is TGTGCCAGCAGCGAGACAGAAACGGGGCAGTTCTTC. Protein sequence: CASSETETGQFF.

The rearrangement joins TRBV2 to TRBJ1-2; TRBD1 matches at 11 bases. The CDR3 is 14 amino acids. The trim removed 4 bases at V and 4 bases at J, leaving 2 bases unmatched. Per the germline V gene, CDR1 is SNHLY and CDR2 is FYNNEI. CDR3 DNA: TGTGCCAGCAGTGGGGACAGGGGGTCCTATGGCTACACCTTC. Amino acids: CASSGDRGSYGYTF.

This chain connects TRBV4-1 to TRBJ1-1, with D uncertain. Trimming left V 3 bases short and J 0 bases short, with 11 bases between. CDR3 length equals 15 residues. Per the germline V gene, CDR1 is MGHRA and CDR2 is YSYEKL. The CDR3, as DNA: TGCGCCAGCAGCCATCCCGAGGAATTGAACACTGAAGCTTTCTTT. It specifies CASSHPEELNTEAFF.

The J gene is TRBJ1-3, the V gene TRBV27, with 7 bases aligning to TRBD1. CDR3 length: 15 residues. CDR1 is MNHEY and CDR2 is SMNVEV in the germline V gene (reference sequence). With V trimmed by 1 base and J by 2 bases, 2 bases remained unmatched. The CDR3 region has the DNA TGTGCCAGCAGTTTATACAGGGGCCCTGGAAACACCATATATTTT. Translation: CASSLYRGPGNTIYF.

The chain joins TRBV27 to TRBJ2-1; D gene ambiguous. Germline values: CDR1 MNHEY, CDR2 SMNVEV (reference sequence). V was shortened by 2 bases and J by 6 bases, with 8 bases between the two germline ends. This CDR3 is 13 amino acids long. CDR3 in DNA: TGTGCCAGCAGTTTACCTAAGATCAATGAGCAGTTCTTC. Its translation: CASSLPKINEQFF.

This clonotype was counted ten times or more. In DNA form, the CDR3 reads TGCAGTGCTAGAGATCTAGCGAGCTCCTACAATGAGCAGTTCTTC. The encoded protein is CSARDLASSYNEQFF. The chain combines TRBV20-1 with TRBJ2-1, with a weak D call TRBD2 (6 bases). The germline gives CDR1 DFQATT, CDR2 SNEGSKA (reference sequence). Trimming stripped 0 bases from V and 0 bases from J, with 9 bases between. This CDR3 region has 15 residues.

The V gene is TRBV12-3 or TRBV12-4, the J gene TRBJ1-1; D gene unclear. CDR3 size: 14 residues. The CDR3 DNA reads TGTGCGAGGAGCACCCAAATCATGAACACTGAAGCTTTCTTT. Residues: CARSTQIMNTEAFF.

J is TRBJ2-7 and V is TRBV14; 7 positions agree with TRBD2. The CDR3 extends over 12 amino acids. V gave up 8 bases and J gave up 2 bases; unmatched junction bases: 3. Germline CDR1 and CDR2: SGHDN and FVKESK. The CDR3 spells CASGGRPYEQYF. In DNA, the CDR3 is TGTGCCAGCGGCGGGAGACCCTACGAGCAGTACTTC. The variable domain in full, with the rest retrieved from reference TRBV14 and TRBJ2-7, is EAGVTQFPSHSVIEKGQTVTLRCDPISGHDNLYWYRRVMGKEIKFLLHFVKESKQDESGMPNNRFLAERTGGTYSTLKVQPAELEDSGVYFCASGGRPYEQYFGPGTRLTVT.

This clonotype was observed a few times. The V and J genes are TRBV10-3 and TRBJ2-5; the D is unclear. This CDR3 has 14 residues. CDR1 ENHRY and CDR2 SYGVKD come from the germline V gene. V dropped 0 bases and J dropped 3 bases, with 8 bases sitting between them. The CDR3 is CAISESVGKETQYF. CDR3 nucleotide sequence: TGTGCCATCAGTGAGTCCGTAGGGAAAGAGACCCAGTACTTC.

As DNA, the CDR3 is TGTGCCAGCAGCGCGCCCAACTACGAGCAGTACTTC. This codes for CASSAPNYEQYF. The chain couples TRBV7-9 to TRBJ2-7; D unresolved. This CDR3 contains 12 residues. V shed 5 bases and J shed 3 bases, with 8 bases lying between them. CDR1 and CDR2 (germline): SEHNR, FQNEAQ (reference sequence).